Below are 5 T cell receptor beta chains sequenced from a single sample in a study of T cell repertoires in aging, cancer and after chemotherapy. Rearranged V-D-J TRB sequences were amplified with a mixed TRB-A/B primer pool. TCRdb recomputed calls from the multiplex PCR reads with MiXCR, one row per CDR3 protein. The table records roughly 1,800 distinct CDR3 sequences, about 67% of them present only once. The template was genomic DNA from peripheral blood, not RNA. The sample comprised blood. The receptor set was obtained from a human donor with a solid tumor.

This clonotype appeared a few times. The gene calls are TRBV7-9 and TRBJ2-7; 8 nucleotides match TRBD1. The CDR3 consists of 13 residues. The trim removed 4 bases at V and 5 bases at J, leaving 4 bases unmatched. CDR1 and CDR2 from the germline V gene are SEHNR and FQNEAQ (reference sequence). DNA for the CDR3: TGTGCCAGCAGCTCTCCAGGGGGCGACGAGCAGTACTTC. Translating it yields CASSSPGGDEQYF.

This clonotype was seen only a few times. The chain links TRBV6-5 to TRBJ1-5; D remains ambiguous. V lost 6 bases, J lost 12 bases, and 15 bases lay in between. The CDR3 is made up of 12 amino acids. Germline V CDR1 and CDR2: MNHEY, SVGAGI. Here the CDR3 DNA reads TGTGCCAGCAGGGCCCAGGATGGTCTCCAGCATTTT. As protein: CASRAQDGLQHF.

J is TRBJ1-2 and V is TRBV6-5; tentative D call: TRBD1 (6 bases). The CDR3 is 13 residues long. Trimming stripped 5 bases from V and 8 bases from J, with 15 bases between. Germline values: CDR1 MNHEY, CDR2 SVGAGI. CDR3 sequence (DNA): TGTGCCAGCAGTCTAGGGGGGCCCGGGGGCTACACCTTC. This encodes CASSLGGPGGYTF.

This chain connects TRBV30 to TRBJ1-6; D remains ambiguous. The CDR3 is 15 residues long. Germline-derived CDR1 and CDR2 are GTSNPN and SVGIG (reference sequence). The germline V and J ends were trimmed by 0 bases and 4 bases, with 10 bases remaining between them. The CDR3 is CAWSVRSDYNSPLHF. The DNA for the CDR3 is TGTGCCTGGAGTGTACGTTCGGATTATAATTCACCCCTCCACTTT.

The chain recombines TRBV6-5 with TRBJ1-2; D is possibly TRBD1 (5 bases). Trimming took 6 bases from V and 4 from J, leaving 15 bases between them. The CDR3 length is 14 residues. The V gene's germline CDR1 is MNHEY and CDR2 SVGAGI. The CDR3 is CASSPGQRGYGYTF. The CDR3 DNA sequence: TGTGCCAGCAGCCCCGGGCAGAGGGGCTATGGCTACACCTTC.